These T cell receptor beta chains were read from a single sample in a study of cytomegalovirus exposure and HLA in healthy donors. The table came from immunoSEQ multiplex PCR; TCRdb's copy has only in-frame clones and leaves some out. The repertoire holds some 140,000 clones, with about 90% as singletons. The sequenced sample was PBMCs. These TCRs come from a man younger than 30 in good health and CMV-seronegative. The conserved cysteine and the conserved F or W are not part of the CDR3 here.

>13|TRBV2
ASSPTGVRNSPLH
>13|TRBV19
ASKGRPGSYNEQF
>13|TRBV4-2
ASSQVSISGTEAF
>12|TRBV5-1
ASTTGTGDEKLF
>13|TRBV29-1
SVLLLDTMNTEAF
>12|TRBV30
AWSVGQGFQPQH
>14|TRBV4-2
ASSREEGQGSDTQY
>13|TRBV9
ASSVGASDDNEQF
>13|TRBV6-5
ASSYGDRGDTEAF
>10|TRBV5-4
ASSSVTDTQY
>12|TRBV19
ASGRWDRSYEQY
>13|TRBV27
ASSRDRGGNQPQH
>11|TRBV19
ASIGLGNQPQH
>15|TRBV4-3
ASSQESSGEPYNEQF
>13|TRBV4-1
ASSQLDRTTYEQY
>13|TRBV6-5
ASSYTTGDDSPLH
>12|TRBV5-1
ASRREDKADTQY
>14|TRBV5-1
ASSLFPDTNTGELF
>15|TRBV7-8
ASSPGLAGGPYNEQF
>12|TRBV10-3
AISENRDSYGYT
>12|TRBV27
ASSDRGYNQPQH
>13|TRBV7-2
ASSGIGQGVREQY
>14|TRBV30
AWSAGTSGSINEQF
>11|TRBV15
ATSRDRHYEQY
>13|TRBV27
ASSFTTGGIFTLH
>11|TRBV18
ASSTGIGGEQY
>14|TRBV28
ASSLQGTSGSYEQY
>14|TRBV10-1
ASSAHLTSGYNEQF
>13|TRBV5-1
ASSLETGDGNTIY
>13|TRBV6-1
ASSEPSLASDTQY
>14|TRBV15
ATSGYTGGSNQPQH
>11|TRBV9
ASSGSQGSEAF
>9|TRBV6-1
ASTLAHEQY
>14|TRBV19
ASSMSWTGNWNGYT
>16|TRBV5-1
ASSLAGTSGRSLNEQF